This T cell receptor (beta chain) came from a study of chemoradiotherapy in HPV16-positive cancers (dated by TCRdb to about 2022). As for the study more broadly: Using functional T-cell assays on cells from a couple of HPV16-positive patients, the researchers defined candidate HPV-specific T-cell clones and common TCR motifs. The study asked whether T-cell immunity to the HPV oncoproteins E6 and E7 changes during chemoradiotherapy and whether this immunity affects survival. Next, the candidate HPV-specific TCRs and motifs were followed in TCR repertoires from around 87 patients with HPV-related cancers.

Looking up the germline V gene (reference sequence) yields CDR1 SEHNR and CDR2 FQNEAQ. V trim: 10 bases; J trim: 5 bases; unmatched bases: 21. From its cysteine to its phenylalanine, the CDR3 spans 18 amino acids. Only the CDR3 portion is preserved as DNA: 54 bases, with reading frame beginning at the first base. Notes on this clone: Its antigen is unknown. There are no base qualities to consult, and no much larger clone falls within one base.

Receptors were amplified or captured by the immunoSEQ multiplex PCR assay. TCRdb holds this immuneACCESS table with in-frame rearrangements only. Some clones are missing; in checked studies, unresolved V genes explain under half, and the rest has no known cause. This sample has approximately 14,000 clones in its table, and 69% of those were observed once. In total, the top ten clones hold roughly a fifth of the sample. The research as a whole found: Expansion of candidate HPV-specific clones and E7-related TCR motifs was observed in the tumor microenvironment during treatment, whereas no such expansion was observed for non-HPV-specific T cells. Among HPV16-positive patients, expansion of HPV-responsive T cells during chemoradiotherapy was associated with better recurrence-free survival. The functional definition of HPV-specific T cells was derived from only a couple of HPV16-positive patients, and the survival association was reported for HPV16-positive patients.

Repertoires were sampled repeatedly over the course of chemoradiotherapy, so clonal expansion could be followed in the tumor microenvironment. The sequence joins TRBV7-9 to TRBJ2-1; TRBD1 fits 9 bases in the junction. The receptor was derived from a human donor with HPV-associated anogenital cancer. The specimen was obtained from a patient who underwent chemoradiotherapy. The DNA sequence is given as TGTGCCACCGCGGAGGAATACAGGGGGCACATTGCCGACAATGAGCAGTTCTTC. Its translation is CATAEEYRGHIADNEQFF.